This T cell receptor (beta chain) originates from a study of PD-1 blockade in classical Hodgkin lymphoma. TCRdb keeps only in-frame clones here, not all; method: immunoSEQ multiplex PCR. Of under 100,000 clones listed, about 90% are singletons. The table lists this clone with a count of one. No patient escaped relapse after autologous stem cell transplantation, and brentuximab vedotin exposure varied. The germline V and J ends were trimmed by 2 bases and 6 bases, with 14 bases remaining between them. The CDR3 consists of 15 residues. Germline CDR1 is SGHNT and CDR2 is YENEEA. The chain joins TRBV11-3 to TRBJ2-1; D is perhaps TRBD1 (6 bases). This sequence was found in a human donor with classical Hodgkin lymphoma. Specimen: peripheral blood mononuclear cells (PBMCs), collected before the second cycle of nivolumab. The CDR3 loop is CASSLNREYPNEQFF. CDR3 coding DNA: TGTGCCAGCAGCTTAAACAGGGAATATCCCAATGAGCAGTTCTTC.